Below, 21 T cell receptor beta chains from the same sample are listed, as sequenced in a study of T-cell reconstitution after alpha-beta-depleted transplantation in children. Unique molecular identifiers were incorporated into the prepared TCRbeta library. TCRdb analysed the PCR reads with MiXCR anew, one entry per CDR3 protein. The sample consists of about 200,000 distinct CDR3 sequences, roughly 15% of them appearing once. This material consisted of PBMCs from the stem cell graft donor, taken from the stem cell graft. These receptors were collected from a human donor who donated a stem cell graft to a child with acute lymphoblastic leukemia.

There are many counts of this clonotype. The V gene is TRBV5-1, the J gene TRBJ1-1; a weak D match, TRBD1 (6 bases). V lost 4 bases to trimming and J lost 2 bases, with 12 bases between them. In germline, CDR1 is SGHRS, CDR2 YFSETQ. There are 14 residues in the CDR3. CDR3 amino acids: CASSPGGGNTEAFF. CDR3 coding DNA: TGCGCCAGCAGCCCCGGGGGGGGCAACACTGAAGCTTTCTTT.

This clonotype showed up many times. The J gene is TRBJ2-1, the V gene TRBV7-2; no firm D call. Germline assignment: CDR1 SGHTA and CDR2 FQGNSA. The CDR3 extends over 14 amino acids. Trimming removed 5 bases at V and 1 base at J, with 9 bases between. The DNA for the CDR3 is TGTGCCAGCAGCGGGGTCGGGTCCTACAATGAGCAGTTCTTC. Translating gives CASSGVGSYNEQFF.

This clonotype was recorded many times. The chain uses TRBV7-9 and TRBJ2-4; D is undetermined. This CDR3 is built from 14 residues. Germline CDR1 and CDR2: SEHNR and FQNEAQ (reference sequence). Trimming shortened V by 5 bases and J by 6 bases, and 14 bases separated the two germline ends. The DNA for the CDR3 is TGTGCCAGCAGCGTAGGCCTCTCCTCAAACATTCAGTACTTC. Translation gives CASSVGLSSNIQYF.

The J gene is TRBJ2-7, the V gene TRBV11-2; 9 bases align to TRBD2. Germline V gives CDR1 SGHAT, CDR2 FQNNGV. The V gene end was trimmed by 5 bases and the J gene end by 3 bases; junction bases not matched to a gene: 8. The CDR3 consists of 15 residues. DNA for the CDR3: TGTGCCAGCAGCCTGAGACTAGCGGCTAACTACGAGCAGTACTTC. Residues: CASSLRLAANYEQYF.

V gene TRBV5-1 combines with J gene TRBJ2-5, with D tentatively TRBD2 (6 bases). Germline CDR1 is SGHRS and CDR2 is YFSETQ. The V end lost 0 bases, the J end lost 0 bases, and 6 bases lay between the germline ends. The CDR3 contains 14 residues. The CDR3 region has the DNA TGCGCCAGCAGCTTGGGGGGGGACCAAGAGACCCAGTACTTC. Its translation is CASSLGGDQETQYF.

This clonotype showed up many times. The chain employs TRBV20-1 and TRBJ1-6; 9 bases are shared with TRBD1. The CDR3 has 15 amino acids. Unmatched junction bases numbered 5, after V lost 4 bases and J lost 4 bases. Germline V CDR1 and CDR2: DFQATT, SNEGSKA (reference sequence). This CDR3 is CSAKGTGRYNSPLHF. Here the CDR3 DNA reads TGCAGTGCTAAAGGGACAGGGCGATATAATTCACCCCTCCACTTT.

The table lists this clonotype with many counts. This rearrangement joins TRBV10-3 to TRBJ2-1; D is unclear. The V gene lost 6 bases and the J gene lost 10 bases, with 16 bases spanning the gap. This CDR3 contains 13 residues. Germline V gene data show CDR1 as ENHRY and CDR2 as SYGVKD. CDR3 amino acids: CAIRRARGSEQFF. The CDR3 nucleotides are TGTGCCATCAGAAGGGCTCGAGGTTCCGAGCAGTTCTTC.

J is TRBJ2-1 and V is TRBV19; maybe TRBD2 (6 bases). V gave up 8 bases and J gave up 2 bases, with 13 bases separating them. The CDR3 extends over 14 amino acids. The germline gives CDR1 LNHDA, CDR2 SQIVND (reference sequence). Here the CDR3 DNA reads TGTGCCAGTCAGGCGCGGGGAGCCTACAATGAGCAGTTCTTC. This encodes CASQARGAYNEQFF.

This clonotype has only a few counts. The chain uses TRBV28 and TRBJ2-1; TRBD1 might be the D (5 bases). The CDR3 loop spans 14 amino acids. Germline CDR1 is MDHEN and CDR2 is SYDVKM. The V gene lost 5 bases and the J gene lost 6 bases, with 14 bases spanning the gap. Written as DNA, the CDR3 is TGTGCCAGCAGTGGTGGACGTAGGGGCAATGAGCAGTTCTTC. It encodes CASSGGRRGNEQFF.

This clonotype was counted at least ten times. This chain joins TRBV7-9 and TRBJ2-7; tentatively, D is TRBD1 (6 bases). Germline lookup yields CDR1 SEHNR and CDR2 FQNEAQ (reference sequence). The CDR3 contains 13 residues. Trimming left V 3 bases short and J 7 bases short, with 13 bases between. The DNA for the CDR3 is TGTGCCAGCAGCTTGTTAGACAGGTCGGAGCAGTACTTC. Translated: CASSLLDRSEQYF.

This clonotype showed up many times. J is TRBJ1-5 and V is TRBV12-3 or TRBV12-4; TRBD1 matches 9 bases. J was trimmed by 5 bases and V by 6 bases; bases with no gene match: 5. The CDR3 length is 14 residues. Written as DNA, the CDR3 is TGTGCCAGCAGCCTGGACAGGGGAGATCAGCCCCAGCATTTT. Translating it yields CASSLDRGDQPQHF.

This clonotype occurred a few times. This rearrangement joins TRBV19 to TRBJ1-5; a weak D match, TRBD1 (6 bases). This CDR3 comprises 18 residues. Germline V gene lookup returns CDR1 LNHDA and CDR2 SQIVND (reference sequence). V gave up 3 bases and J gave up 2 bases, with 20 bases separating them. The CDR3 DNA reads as TGTGCCAGTAGTATTTCTCCACGGTTTTCAGGGGGCAATCAGCCCCAGCATTTT. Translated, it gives CASSISPRFSGGNQPQHF.

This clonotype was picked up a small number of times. The CDR3 reads CASSLAKSQTQYF. CDR3 coding DNA: TGTGCCAGCAGCTTAGCGAAGAGTCAGACCCAGTACTTC. V is TRBV7-2 and J is TRBJ2-5; the D is unclear. Trimming shortened V by 0 bases and J by 6 bases, and 8 bases separated the two germline ends. The CDR3 is 13 amino acids. Germline V gene data show CDR1 as SGHTA and CDR2 as FQGNSA.

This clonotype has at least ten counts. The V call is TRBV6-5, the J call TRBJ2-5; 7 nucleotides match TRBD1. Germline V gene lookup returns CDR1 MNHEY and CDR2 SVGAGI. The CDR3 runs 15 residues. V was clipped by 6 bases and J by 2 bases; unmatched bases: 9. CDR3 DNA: TGTGCCAGCAGCCACACAGGGGCGGATCAAGAGACCCAGTACTTC. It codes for CASSHTGADQETQYF.

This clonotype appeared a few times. For the CDR3, the DNA is TGCAGTGCTAGTGGCCTCACAGGGGACACCGGGGAGCTGTTTTTT. It specifies CSASGLTGDTGELFF. V usage is TRBV20-1 and J usage is TRBJ2-2, with 7 positions matching TRBD1. The CDR3 extends over 15 amino acids. With V trimmed by 3 bases and J by 3 bases, 7 bases remained unmatched. From germline, CDR1 is DFQATT and CDR2 SNEGSKA (reference sequence).

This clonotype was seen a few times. Here the CDR3 reads CSAMDGMRYEQYF. The CDR3 region has the DNA TGCAGTGCTATGGACGGGATGAGGTACGAGCAGTACTTC. J is TRBJ2-7 and V is TRBV20-1; tentative D call: TRBD2 (5 bases). V dropped 4 bases and J dropped 4 bases, with 14 bases sitting between them. Per germline, CDR1 DFQATT and CDR2 SNEGSKA (reference sequence). This CDR3 region has 13 residues.

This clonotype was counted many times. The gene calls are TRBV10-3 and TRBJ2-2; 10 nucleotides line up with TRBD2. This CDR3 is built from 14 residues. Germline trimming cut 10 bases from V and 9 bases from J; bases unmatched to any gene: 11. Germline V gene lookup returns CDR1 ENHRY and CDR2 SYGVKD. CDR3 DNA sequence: TGTGCCACCCTTCGGACTAGCGGCAAGAGGGAGCTGTTTTTT. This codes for CATLRTSGKRELFF.

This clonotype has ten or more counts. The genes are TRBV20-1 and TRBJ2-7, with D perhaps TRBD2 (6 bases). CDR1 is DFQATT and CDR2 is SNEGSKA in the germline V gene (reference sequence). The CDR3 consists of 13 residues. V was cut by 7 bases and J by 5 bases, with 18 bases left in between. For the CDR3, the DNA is TGCAGTGTCAGGGACTCACCGGAGGACGAGCAGTACTTC. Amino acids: CSVRDSPEDEQYF.

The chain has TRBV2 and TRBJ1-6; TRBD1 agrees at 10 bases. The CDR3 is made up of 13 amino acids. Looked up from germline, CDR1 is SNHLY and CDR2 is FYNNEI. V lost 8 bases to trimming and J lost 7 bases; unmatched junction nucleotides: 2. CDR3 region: CASEGQGNSPLHF. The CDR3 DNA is TGTGCCAGCGAGGGACAGGGGAATTCACCCCTCCACTTT.

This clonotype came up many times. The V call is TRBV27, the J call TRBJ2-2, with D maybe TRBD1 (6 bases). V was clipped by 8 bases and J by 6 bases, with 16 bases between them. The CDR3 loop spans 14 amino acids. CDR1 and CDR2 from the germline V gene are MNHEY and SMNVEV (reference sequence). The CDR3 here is CASATGLEAGELFF. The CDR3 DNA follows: TGTGCCAGCGCCACAGGGCTAGAAGCCGGGGAGCTGTTTTTT.

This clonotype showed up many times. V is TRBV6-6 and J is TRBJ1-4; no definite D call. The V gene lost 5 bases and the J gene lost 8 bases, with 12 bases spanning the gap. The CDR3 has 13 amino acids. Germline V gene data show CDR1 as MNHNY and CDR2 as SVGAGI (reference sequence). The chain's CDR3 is CASSPAGREKLFF. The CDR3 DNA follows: TGTGCCAGCAGTCCCGCGGGCAGGGAAAAACTGTTTTTT.